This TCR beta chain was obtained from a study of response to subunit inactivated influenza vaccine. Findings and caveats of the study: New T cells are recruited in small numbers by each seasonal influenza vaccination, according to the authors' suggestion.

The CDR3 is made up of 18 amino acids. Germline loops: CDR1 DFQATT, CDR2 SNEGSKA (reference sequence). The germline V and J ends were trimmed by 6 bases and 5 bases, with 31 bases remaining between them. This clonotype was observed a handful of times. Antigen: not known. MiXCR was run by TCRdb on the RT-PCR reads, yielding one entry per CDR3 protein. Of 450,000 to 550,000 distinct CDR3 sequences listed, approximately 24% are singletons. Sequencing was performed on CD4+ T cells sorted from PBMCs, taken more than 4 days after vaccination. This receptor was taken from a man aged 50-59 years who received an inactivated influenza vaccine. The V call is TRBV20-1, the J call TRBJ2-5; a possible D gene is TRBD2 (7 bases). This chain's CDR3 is CSAESINREGEFGETQYF. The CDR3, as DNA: TGCAGTGCCGAATCTATTAACAGGGAGGGGGAGTTCGGGGAGACCCAGTACTTC.